The clone carrying this T cell receptor beta chain was counted a few times. This sample is drawn from a study of CD8 T cells in Susac syndrome. The CDR3 is made up of 16 amino acids. J was trimmed by 8 bases and V by 5 bases; bases with no gene match: 7. cDNA came from about 0.5 to 1 ug RNA primed by random hexamers. Each CDR3 protein is one row after TCRdb ran MiXCR on the immunoSEQ multiplex PCR reads. The table has more than 85,000 distinct CDR3 sequences, just under 95% seen once. Sequenced: CD4+ T cells from PBMCs. This clonotype originated in a human donor with Susac syndrome. The chain links TRBV23-1 to TRBJ1-6; TRBD1 matches 12 bases. TRBV23-1 is placed among ORFs of uncertain function. CDR3 nucleotides: TGCGCCAGCAGTAAACCGGGACAGGGGGCAGATTCACCCCTCCACTTT. It is translated as CASSKPGQGADSPLHF.